This T cell receptor (beta chain) was sequenced for a study of T cell responses to AZD1222 COVID-19 vaccine. This CDR3 has 15 amino acids. Trimming pared 0 bases from V and 3 bases from J, leaving 9 bases between. CDR1 and CDR2 from the germline V gene are SGDLS and YYNGEE. TCRdb's copy holds only in-frame clones and misses some; the assay was immunoSEQ multiplex PCR. The sample lists about 110,000 clones, roughly 90% seen once, with 2% to 2.5% in the top ten. J is TRBJ2-2 and V is TRBV9; D ambiguous. Sequencing was performed on peripheral blood, taken 28 days after the second AZD1222 dose. The sequence was obtained from an adult who received the AZD1222 COVID-19 vaccine. In DNA, the CDR3 is TGTGCCAGCAGCGTAGGTCCAGGCGACACCGGGGAGCTGTTTTTT. Its protein product is CASSVGPGDTGELFF.